Listed below are T cell receptor beta chains from one sample, sequenced in a study of molecular identifiers for immune sequencing clone quantification. Via MiXCR, TCRdb re-called the PCR reads, giving one row per CDR3 protein. The data hold under 600,000 distinct CDR3 sequences, with 20% to 25% observed a single time. The sample comprised naive CD8+ T cells from blood, with Jurkat cell RNA spiked in. The receptors were gathered from a human donor in good health. Some libraries in this study had Jurkat cell RNA spiked in. Each CDR3 is given with its conserved first and last residue. Fields, in order: J gene, clone size, D gene, V gene, CDR3 DNA, CDR3 protein. The D gene is left open where the match is weak. Not every row has a clone size; where given, it reads once, few, many or a size class.

J: TRBJ1-6
size: NA
D: TRBD1
V: TRBV9
DNA: TGTGCCAGCAGCGTGGGACAGGGAGGATCCTATAATTCACCCCTCCACTTT
CDR3: CASSVGQGGSYNSPLHF

J: TRBJ2-3
size: few
D: TRBD1
V: TRBV5-1
DNA: TGCGCCAGCAGCTTGTCGGGACAGGGTACATATTTT
CDR3: CASSLSGQGTYF

J: TRBJ1-1
size: many
D: NA
V: TRBV6-2/TRBV6-3
DNA: TGTGCCAGCAGTTTCACCGACACCCTCCTCAGCACTGAAGCTTTCTTT
CDR3: CASSFTDTLLSTEAFF

J: TRBJ1-4
size: once
D: NA
V: TRBV9
DNA: TGTGCCGGCAGCCTCAACCCCGAGACAGCAACTAATGAAAAACTGTTTTTT
CDR3: CAGSLNPETATNEKLFF

J: TRBJ1-1
size: many
D: NA
V: TRBV7-9
DNA: TGTGCCAGCAGCTTCGACCGGGTTCTCGCTGAAGCTTTCTTT
CDR3: CASSFDRVLAEAFF

J: TRBJ2-3
size: few
D: NA
V: TRBV10-2
DNA: TGCGCCAGCCGGCCTACCTTAGCGCTTCTCACAGATACGCAGTATTTT
CDR3: CASRPTLALLTDTQYF

J: TRBJ2-7
size: many
D: TRBD2
V: TRBV20-1
DNA: TGCAGTGCTGGAATGAGCGGGAGAATTTACGAGCAGTACTTC
CDR3: CSAGMSGRIYEQYF

J: TRBJ1-6
size: NA
D: TRBD1
V: TRBV5-1
DNA: TGCGCCAGCAGCTTCACAGGACAGGGAAGGTCACCCCTCCACTTT
CDR3: CASSFTGQGRSPLHF

J: TRBJ2-7
size: many
D: NA
V: TRBV6-5
DNA: TGTGCCAGCAGTTACCCAACCGGGGTCCAGTACTTC
CDR3: CASSYPTGVQYF

J: TRBJ2-1
size: NA
D: TRBD2
V: TRBV6-2/TRBV6-3
DNA: TGTGCCAGCAGTTACCACCCGACTAGCGGCCATTACAATGAGCAGTTCTTC
CDR3: CASSYHPTSGHYNEQFF

J: TRBJ2-3
size: many
D: TRBD2
V: TRBV5-1
DNA: TGCGCCAGCAGCTATACGGGAGGAGGGACAGATACGCAGTATTTT
CDR3: CASSYTGGGTDTQYF

J: TRBJ2-7
size: NA
D: NA
V: TRBV19
DNA: TGTGCCAGTAGTTGGTTACACAGCGTCGAGTACGAGCAGTACTTC
CDR3: CASSWLHSVEYEQYF

J: TRBJ1-3
size: many
D: NA
V: TRBV14
DNA: TGTGCCAGCAGCTTAGGCCGGAGCTCTGGAAACACCATATATTTT
CDR3: CASSLGRSSGNTIYF

J: TRBJ2-5
size: few
D: NA
V: TRBV6-5
DNA: TGTGCCAGCAGTTACGTGTCCGGGGGGACCCAGTACTTC
CDR3: CASSYVSGGTQYF

J: TRBJ2-3
size: NA
D: TRBD1
V: TRBV27
DNA: TGTGCCAGCAGTTTATCGCGGGCCGGAACAGGGGCCACAGATACGCAGTATTTT
CDR3: CASSLSRAGTGATDTQYF

J: TRBJ1-4
size: NA
D: TRBD1
V: TRBV10-3
DNA: TGTGACATCAGTGAGTCACCACAGGGGTTCGGCTCAAATGAAAAACTGTTTTTT
CDR3: CDISESPQGFGSNEKLFF

J: TRBJ2-5
size: NA
D: NA
V: TRBV7-5
DNA: NA
CDR3: CISVPEDQVPSGFQETQYF

J: TRBJ2-3
size: NA
D: NA
V: TRBV7-9
DNA: TGTGCCAGCAGCACCCACGGGGCTACATCGGCAGATACGCAGTATTTT
CDR3: CASSTHGATSADTQYF